These T cell receptor beta chains were read from a single sample in a study of CD8 T cells in Susac syndrome. One entry per CDR3 protein, called by TCRdb with MiXCR from the immunoSEQ multiplex PCR reads. The data show about 300,000 distinct CDR3 sequences, 70% to 90% seen once. Sequencing was done on a sample of CD8+ T cells from PBMCs. The receptors come from a human donor with multiple sclerosis. Both conserved end residues are part of each CDR3. A D gene is named only where the DNA matches it firmly. Not every row has a clone size; where given, it reads once, few, many or a size class.

CDR3 protein: CASSLMANYEQYF; CDR3 DNA: TGCGCCAGCAGCCTGATGGCGAACTACGAGCAGTACTTC; clone size: .; D gene: .; V gene: TRBV5-1; J gene: TRBJ2-7
CDR3 protein: CATRTRLGTYNEQFF; CDR3 DNA: TGTGCCACCCGGACTAGGTTGGGCACCTACAATGAGCAGTTCTTC; clone size: .; D gene: TRBD2; V gene: TRBV28; J gene: TRBJ2-1
CDR3 protein: CASSSLLGQGSYNEQFF; CDR3 DNA: TGTGCCAGCAGTTCCCTCCTGGGACAGGGATCCTACAATGAGCAGTTCTTC; clone size: .; D gene: TRBD1; V gene: TRBV27; J gene: TRBJ2-1
CDR3 protein: CASRPQRSYEQYF; CDR3 DNA: TGTGCCAGCAGACCACAGCGGTCCTACGAGCAGTACTTC; clone size: .; D gene: .; V gene: TRBV6-1; J gene: TRBJ2-7
CDR3 protein: CASSQDLDLAGQETQYF; CDR3 DNA: TGTGCCAGCAGCCAAGATCTCGATCTAGCGGGACAAGAGACCCAGTACTTC; clone size: .; D gene: TRBD2; V gene: TRBV3-1; J gene: TRBJ2-5
CDR3 protein: CASSFRETSYNEQFF; CDR3 DNA: TGTGCCAGCAGCTTTCGGGAGACCTCCTACAATGAGCAGTTCTTC; clone size: .; D gene: .; V gene: TRBV7-9; J gene: TRBJ2-1
CDR3 protein: CASGQRDYNEQFF; CDR3 DNA: TGTGCCTCCGGCCAGCGGGATTACAATGAGCAGTTCTTC; clone size: .; D gene: TRBD2; V gene: TRBV30; J gene: TRBJ2-1
CDR3 protein: CASSLAGPWDEQYF; CDR3 DNA: TGTGCCAGCAGTCTAGCGGGGCCGTGGGACGAGCAGTACTTC; clone size: once; D gene: TRBD2; V gene: TRBV5-4; J gene: TRBJ2-7
CDR3 protein: CASSESLARTDTQYF; CDR3 DNA: TGTGCCAGCAGTGAAAGCCTAGCGCGCACAGATACGCAGTATTTT; clone size: .; D gene: .; V gene: TRBV2; J gene: TRBJ2-3
CDR3 protein: CASSLGRFMNTEAFF; CDR3 DNA: TGTGCCAGCAGCTTGGGGCGGTTCATGAACACTGAAGCTTTCTTT; clone size: .; D gene: .; V gene: TRBV5-5; J gene: TRBJ1-1
CDR3 protein: CASSLRLVTYNEQFF; CDR3 DNA: TGTGCCAGCAGCTTAAGGTTAGTGACCTACAATGAGCAGTTCTTC; clone size: .; D gene: .; V gene: TRBV13; J gene: TRBJ2-1
CDR3 protein: CASSLYGGGNQPQHF; CDR3 DNA: TGTGCCAGCAGCTTATACGGGGGTGGCAATCAGCCCCAGCATTTT; clone size: .; D gene: .; V gene: TRBV7-6; J gene: TRBJ1-5
CDR3 protein: CASSSRTSGSLNNEQFF; CDR3 DNA: TGTGCCAGCAGCTCCAGGACTAGCGGGAGTCTCAACAATGAGCAGTTCTTC; clone size: few; D gene: TRBD2; V gene: TRBV6-2/TRBV6-3; J gene: TRBJ2-1
CDR3 protein: CAWRGLGSTMETQYF; CDR3 DNA: TGTGCCTGGAGAGGCCTCGGATCCACAATGGAGACCCAGTACTTC; clone size: .; D gene: .; V gene: TRBV30; J gene: TRBJ2-5
CDR3 protein: CASSWDRSNSYEQYF; CDR3 DNA: TGTGCCAGCAGCTGGGACAGGTCTAACTCCTACGAGCAGTACTTC; clone size: .; D gene: TRBD1; V gene: TRBV5-6; J gene: TRBJ2-7
CDR3 protein: CASSFLLAGNNEQFF; CDR3 DNA: TGTGCCAGCAGTTTTCTACTAGCGGGAAACAATGAGCAGTTCTTC; clone size: .; D gene: TRBD2; V gene: TRBV28; J gene: TRBJ2-1
CDR3 protein: CASSVLHYGYTF; CDR3 DNA: TGTGCCAGTAGTGTACTTCACTATGGCTACACCTTC; clone size: .; D gene: .; V gene: TRBV19; J gene: TRBJ1-2
CDR3 protein: CSARGTSGPYEQYF; CDR3 DNA: TGCAGTGCTAGAGGGACTAGCGGGCCCTACGAGCAGTACTTC; clone size: .; D gene: TRBD2; V gene: TRBV20-1; J gene: TRBJ2-7
CDR3 protein: CASSQDLGTGYGYTF; CDR3 DNA: TGCGCCAGCAGCCAAGATTTGGGGACGGGGTATGGCTACACCTTC; clone size: .; D gene: .; V gene: TRBV4-1; J gene: TRBJ1-2
CDR3 protein: CASSLKVHSNQPQHF; CDR3 DNA: TGTGCCAGCAGTTTAAAGGTCCATAGCAATCAGCCCCAGCATTTT; clone size: .; D gene: .; V gene: TRBV28; J gene: TRBJ1-5
CDR3 protein: CAGADSPGNEQFF; CDR3 DNA: TGCGCCGGAGCGGACAGCCCGGGAAATGAGCAGTTCTTC; clone size: .; D gene: .; V gene: TRBV10-2; J gene: TRBJ2-1
CDR3 protein: CAFPRGINYNEQFF; CDR3 DNA: TGTGCCTTCCCCCGGGGGATCAACTACAATGAGCAGTTCTTC; clone size: .; D gene: .; V gene: TRBV30; J gene: TRBJ2-1